This record looks at one TCR beta chain sequence and its context. Antigen specificity is unknown. Germline V CDR1 and CDR2: MNHNS, SASEGT. The CDR3 has 14 amino acids. V lost 6 bases, J lost 4 bases, and 12 bases lay in between. This record belongs to a study of cytomegalovirus exposure and HLA in healthy donors. Study findings and constraints: Some TCR beta chains (roughly 150 of them) were listed as cytomegalovirus-associated.

Sequencing used immunoSEQ multiplex PCR; TCRdb keeps in-frame clones, though not all of them. The sample lists tens of thousands of clones; 90% to 95% were seen once. Sequencing used PBMCs. V gene TRBV6-1 combines with J gene TRBJ2-2; possibly TRBD1 for D (5 bases). The receptor was isolated from a man in his late teens or twenties in good health and CMV-seronegative. CDR3 protein: CASRRPRGTGELFF. The CDR3 DNA follows: TGTGCCAGCAGGCGTCCTAGGGGCACCGGGGAGCTGTTTTTT.